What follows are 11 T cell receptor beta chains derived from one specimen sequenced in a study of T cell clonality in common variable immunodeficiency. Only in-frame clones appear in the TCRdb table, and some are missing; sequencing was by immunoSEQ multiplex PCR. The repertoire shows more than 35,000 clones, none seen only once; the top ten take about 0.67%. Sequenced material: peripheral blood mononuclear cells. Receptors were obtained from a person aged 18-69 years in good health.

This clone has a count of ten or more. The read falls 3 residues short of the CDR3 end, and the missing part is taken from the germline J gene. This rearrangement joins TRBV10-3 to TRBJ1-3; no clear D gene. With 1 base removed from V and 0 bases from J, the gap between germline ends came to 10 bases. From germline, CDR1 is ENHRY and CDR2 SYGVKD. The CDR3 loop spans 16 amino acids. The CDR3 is CAISEFDTDSGNTIYF. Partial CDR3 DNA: TGTGCCATCAGTGAGTTCGACACGGACTCTGGAAACACC.

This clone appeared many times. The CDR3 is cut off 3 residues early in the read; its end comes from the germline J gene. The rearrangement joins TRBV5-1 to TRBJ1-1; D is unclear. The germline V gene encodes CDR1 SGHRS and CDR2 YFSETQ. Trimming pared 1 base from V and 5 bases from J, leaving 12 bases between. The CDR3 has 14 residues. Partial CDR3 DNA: TGCGCCAGCAGCTTGCGGGGTAGCGGGACTGAA. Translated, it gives CASSLRGSGTE. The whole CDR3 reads CASSLRGSGTEAFF.

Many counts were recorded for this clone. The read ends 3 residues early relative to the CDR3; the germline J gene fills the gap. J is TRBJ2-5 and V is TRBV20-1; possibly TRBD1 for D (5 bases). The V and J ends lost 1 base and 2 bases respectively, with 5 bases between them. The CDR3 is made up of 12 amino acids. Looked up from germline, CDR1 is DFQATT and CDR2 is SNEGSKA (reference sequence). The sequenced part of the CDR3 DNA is TGCAGTGCTAGAGCAGGGCAAGAGACC. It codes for CSARAGQET. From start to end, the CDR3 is CSARAGQETQYF.

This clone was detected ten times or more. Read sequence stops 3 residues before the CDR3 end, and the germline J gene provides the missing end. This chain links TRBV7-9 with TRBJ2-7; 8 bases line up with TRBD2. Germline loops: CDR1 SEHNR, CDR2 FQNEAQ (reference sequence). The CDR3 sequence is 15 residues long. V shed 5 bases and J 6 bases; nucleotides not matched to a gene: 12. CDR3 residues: CASSVGASGSGEQYF. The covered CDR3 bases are TGTGCCAGCAGCGTAGGAGCTAGCGGGTCGGGCGAG.

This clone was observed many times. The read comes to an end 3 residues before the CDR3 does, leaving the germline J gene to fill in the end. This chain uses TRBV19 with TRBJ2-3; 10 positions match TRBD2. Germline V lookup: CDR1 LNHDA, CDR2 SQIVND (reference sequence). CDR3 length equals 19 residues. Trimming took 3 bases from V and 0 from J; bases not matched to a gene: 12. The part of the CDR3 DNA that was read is TGTGCCAGTAGTATGGGACCACTAGCGGGATTACTTAGCACAGATACG. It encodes CASSMGPLAGLLSTDT. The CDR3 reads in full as CASSMGPLAGLLSTDTQYF.

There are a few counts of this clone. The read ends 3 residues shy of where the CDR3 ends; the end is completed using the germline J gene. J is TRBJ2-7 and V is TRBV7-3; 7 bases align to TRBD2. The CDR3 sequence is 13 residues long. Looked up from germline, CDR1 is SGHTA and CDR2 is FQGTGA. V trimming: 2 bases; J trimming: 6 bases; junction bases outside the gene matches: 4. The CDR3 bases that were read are TGTGCCAGCAGCTTAGCGGCGGGAGTCGAG. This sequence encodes CASSLAAGVE. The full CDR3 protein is CASSLAAGVEQYF.

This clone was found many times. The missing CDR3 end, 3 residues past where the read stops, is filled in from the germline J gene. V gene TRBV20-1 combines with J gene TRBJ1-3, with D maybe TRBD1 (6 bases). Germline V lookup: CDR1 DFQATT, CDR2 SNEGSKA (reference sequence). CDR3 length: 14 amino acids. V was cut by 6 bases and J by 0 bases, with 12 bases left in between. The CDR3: CSAPTGLSGNTIYF. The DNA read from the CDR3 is TGCAGTGCCCCCACAGGGCTCTCTGGAAACACC.

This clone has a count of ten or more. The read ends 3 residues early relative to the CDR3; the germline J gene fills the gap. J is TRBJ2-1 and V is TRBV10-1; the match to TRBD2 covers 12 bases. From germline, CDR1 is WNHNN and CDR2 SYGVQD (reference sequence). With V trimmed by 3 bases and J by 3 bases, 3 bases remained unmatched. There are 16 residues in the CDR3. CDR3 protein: CASSDETSGSYNEQFF. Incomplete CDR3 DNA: TGCGCCAGCAGTGATGAGACTAGCGGGAGCTACAATGAG.

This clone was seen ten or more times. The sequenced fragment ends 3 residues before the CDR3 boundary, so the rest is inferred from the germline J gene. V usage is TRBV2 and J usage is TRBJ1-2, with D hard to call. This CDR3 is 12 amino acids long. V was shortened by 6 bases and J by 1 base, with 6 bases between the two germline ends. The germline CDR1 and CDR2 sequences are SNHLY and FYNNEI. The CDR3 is CASRQDNYGYTF. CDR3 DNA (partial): TGTGCCAGCAGGCAGGATAACTATGGC. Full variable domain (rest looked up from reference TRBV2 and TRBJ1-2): EPEVTQTPSHQVTQMGQEVILRCVPISNHLYFYWYRQILGQKVEFLVSFYNNEISEKSEIFDDQFSVERPDGSNFTLKIRSTKLEDSAMYFCASRQDNYGYTFGSGTRLTVV.

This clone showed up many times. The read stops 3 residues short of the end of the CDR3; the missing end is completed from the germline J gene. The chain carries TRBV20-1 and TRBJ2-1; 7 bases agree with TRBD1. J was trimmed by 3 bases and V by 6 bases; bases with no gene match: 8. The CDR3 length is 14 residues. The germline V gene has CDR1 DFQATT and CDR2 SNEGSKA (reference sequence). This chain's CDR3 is CSAPTGTVYNEQFF. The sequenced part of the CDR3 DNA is TGCAGTGCCCCAACCGGGACAGTCTACAATGAG.

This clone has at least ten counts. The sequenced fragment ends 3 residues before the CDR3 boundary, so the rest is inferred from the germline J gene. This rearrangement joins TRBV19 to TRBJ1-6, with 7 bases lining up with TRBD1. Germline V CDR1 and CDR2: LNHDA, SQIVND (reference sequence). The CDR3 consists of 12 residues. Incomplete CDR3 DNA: TGTGCCAGTAGTACGCCCGGGACAGCC. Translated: CASSTPGTA. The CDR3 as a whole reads CASSTPGTALHF.